Below, one T cell receptor beta chain is given with its context. The data were obtained in a study of cytomegalovirus exposure and HLA in healthy donors. Primers: 60 Vbeta forward and 13 Jbeta reverse. Assay used: immunoSEQ multiplex PCR; TCRdb lists only in-frame clones, some missing. The table records 150,000 to 200,000 clones, roughly 90% of them present only once. Sampled while nominally healthy, donors likely had unrecorded immune exposures. The V end lost 8 bases, the J end lost 5 bases, and 10 bases lay between the germline ends. Germline V lookup: CDR1 MNHEY, CDR2 SMNVEV (reference sequence). The CDR3 runs 12 residues.

The clonotype was recovered from a girl less than two years old in good health and CMV-seronegative. Sequencing used PBMCs. The chain links TRBV27 to TRBJ1-3; D is ambiguous. Here the CDR3 DNA reads TGTGCCAGCGGTACAGAGAGAAACACCATATATTTT. This sequence encodes CASGTERNTIYF.